The clone carrying this T cell receptor (beta chain) showed up just a few times. Germline CDR1 and CDR2: MNHEY and SVGAGI. This CDR3 region has 15 residues. V was trimmed by 7 bases and J by 2 bases, leaving 15 bases between them. This entry is derived from a study of blood T cell repertoires in COVID-19. Study-level information: Sites in the United States, Italy and Spain provided acute and convalescent COVID-19 samples. The cDNA or gDNA used as material had been derived from T cells, B-cell-depleted T cells, or PBMCs.

Original handling: Amplifying reference gene primers gave estimates of nucleated cell counts. Only in-frame clones appear in the TCRdb table, and some are missing; sequencing was by immunoSEQ multiplex PCR. V and J calls and clone size are given by that table; D and trimming were obtained from the DNA. The table includes 150,000 to 190,000 clones, 85% to 90% detected once. The rearrangement joins TRBV6-5 to TRBJ1-5; D possibly corresponds to TRBD1 (5 bases). The sample taken for sequencing was peripheral blood. This clonotype was sampled from a woman between 40 and 50 years old with acute or convalescent COVID-19. The CDR3 region has the DNA TGTGCCAGCACCGCTAGGGGCAGGGGCAATCAGCCCCAGCATTTT. Its translation: CASTARGRGNQPQHF.